The 11 T cell receptor beta chains below all came from one sample that was sequenced in a study of T-cell memory formation after mild COVID-19. Each CDR3 protein gets one entry after TCRdb re-called the 5' RACE reads with MiXCR. Of 250,000 to 300,000 distinct CDR3 sequences listed, 15% to 20% are singletons. Sequencing was carried out using PBMCs or a T cell subset sorted from them (not recorded which). Receptors were obtained from a man between 18 and 35 years old who had mild COVID-19 (a few samples of this study predate the infection). Cell type and time point are not known.

This sequence joins TRBV2 and TRBJ2-1, with D unclear. Germline CDR1 reads SNHLY; CDR2 reads FYNNEI. Trimming removed 7 bases from V and 14 bases from J, with 15 bases in between. The CDR3 extends over 11 amino acids. The CDR3 region has the DNA TGTGCCAGCATGTCGCTGTCCCGGGAGTTCTTC. Translated, it gives CASMSLSREFF.

This clonotype has more than one count but fewer than ten. The rearrangement joins TRBV7-9 to TRBJ2-3; 8 nucleotides line up with TRBD2. Germline loops: CDR1 SEHNR, CDR2 FQNEAQ (reference sequence). The CDR3 runs to 16 residues. Unmatched junction bases numbered 11, after V lost 3 bases and J lost 6 bases. The CDR3 loop reads CASSFYPGGSGDTQYF. The CDR3 bases are TGTGCCAGCAGCTTCTACCCGGGGGGGTCCGGGGATACGCAGTATTTT.

This chain connects TRBV7-9 to TRBJ2-5, with D tentatively TRBD1 (6 bases). This CDR3 has 13 residues. Germline lookup yields CDR1 SEHNR and CDR2 FQNEAQ (reference sequence). Trimming removed 5 bases at V and 4 bases at J, with 11 bases between. For the CDR3, the DNA is TGTGCCAGCAGCCAACAGGGTCGAGAGACCCAGTACTTC. Protein product: CASSQQGRETQYF. Full variable domain (missing parts from reference TRBV7-9 and TRBJ2-5): DTGVSQNPRHKITKRGQNVTFRCDPISEHNRLYWYRQTLGQGPEFLTYFQNEAQLEKSRLLSDRFSAERPKGSFSTLEIQRTEQGDSAMYLCASSQQGRETQYFGPGTRLLVL.

This clonotype was seen many times. The V and J genes are TRBV5-1 and TRBJ2-7, with 8 bases lining up with TRBD2. The CDR3 contains 15 residues. The J segment lost 6 bases and the V segment lost 5 bases, leaving 13 bases of the junction unmatched. The germline gives CDR1 SGHRS, CDR2 YFSETQ. CDR3 in amino acids: CASRPRWGLVPEQYF. Here the CDR3 DNA reads TGCGCCAGCAGACCCAGGTGGGGACTAGTGCCCGAGCAGTACTTC.

This clonotype was detected only a few times. The chain recombines TRBV20-1 with TRBJ2-2; D gene uncertain. The germline V gene encodes CDR1 DFQATT and CDR2 SNEGSKA (reference sequence). The V end was cut by 0 bases, the J end by 3 bases, with 2 bases between. This CDR3 contains 12 residues. CDR3 DNA sequence: TGCAGTGCTAGAGAGGACACCGGGGAGCTGTTTTTT. It translates to CSAREDTGELFF.

This clonotype was seen repeatedly, ten times or more. The gene calls are TRBV5-1 and TRBJ2-3; D is uncertain. V was shortened by 3 bases and J by 2 bases, with 4 bases between the two germline ends. Germline CDR1 SGHRS, CDR2 YFSETQ. The CDR3 consists of 12 residues. Here the CDR3 DNA reads TGCGCCAGCAGCTCACTCACAGATACGCAGTATTTT. This sequence encodes CASSSLTDTQYF.

This clonotype was seen a few times. The chain uses TRBV5-1 and TRBJ1-2; possibly TRBD1 for D (6 bases). This CDR3 is 14 amino acids long. The V end lost 3 bases, the J end lost 5 bases, and 14 bases lay between the germline ends. Germline-derived CDR1 and CDR2 are SGHRS and YFSETQ. The CDR3 region has the DNA TGCGCCAGCAGCTCACAGGGATCTAGTTATGGCTACACCTTC. As protein: CASSSQGSSYGYTF. Based on the CDR3 plus reference TRBV5-1 and TRBJ1-2, the full variable domain is KAGVTQTPRYLIKTRGQQVTLSCSPISGHRSVSWYQQTPGQGLQFLFEYFSETQRNKGNFPGRFSGRQFSNSRSEMNVSTLELGDSALYLCASSSQGSSYGYTFGSGTRLTVV.

V is TRBV7-9 and J is TRBJ1-6, with D perhaps TRBD1 (6 bases). Trimming left V 0 bases short and J 7 bases short, with 19 bases between. Germline values: CDR1 SEHNR, CDR2 FQNEAQ (reference sequence). The CDR3 is made up of 18 amino acids. The CDR3, as DNA: TGTGCCAGCAGCTTAGCGTTGGCAGGGGCGAAAGTCAATTCACCCCTCCACTTT. Protein product: CASSLALAGAKVNSPLHF.

The chain combines TRBV9 with TRBJ1-1; D unresolved. Germline V gene data show CDR1 as SGDLS and CDR2 as YYNGEE. CDR3 length equals 15 residues. V dropped 0 bases and J dropped 4 bases, with 13 bases sitting between them. The DNA for the CDR3 is TGTGCCAGCAGCGTAGGGGCAACCTGGGGCACTGAAGCTTTCTTT. Its translation: CASSVGATWGTEAFF. The entire variable domain, with the rest obtained from reference TRBV9 and TRBJ1-1, is as follows: DSGVTQTPKHLITATGQRVTLRCSPRSGDLSVYWYQQSLDQGLQFLIQYYNGEERAKGNILERFSAQQFPDLHSELNLSSLELGDSALYFCASSVGATWGTEAFFGQGTRLTVV.

There are a few counts of this clonotype. This chain's CDR3 is CASSFGLAGGQRETQYF. The CDR3 DNA reads as TGTGCCAGCAGTTTTGGACTAGCGGGGGGGCAACGGGAGACCCAGTACTTC. The chain is built from TRBV12-3 or TRBV12-4 and TRBJ2-5; 15 nucleotides align to TRBD2. Trimming removed 3 bases from V and 5 bases from J; junction bases left unmatched: 7. The CDR3 extends over 17 amino acids.

This clonotype was seen a few times. The junction departs from germline at one end; a sequencing error may be responsible. V is TRBV7-2 and J is TRBJ1-2; 7 bases are shared with TRBD1. Germline loops: CDR1 SGHTA, CDR2 FQGNSA. This CDR3 has 12 amino acids. The CDR3 sequence: CASSEELGRGEF. CDR3 in DNA: TGTGCCAGCAGCGAGGAGCTAGGCAGGGGGGAGTTC.